This T cell receptor beta chain was identified in a study of neurological immune-mediated disorders. General study points: Among expanded clones, no CDR3 amino acid sequences were shared across subjects, a pattern suggesting private repertoires in all groups.

There are 16 residues in the CDR3. Germline assignment: CDR1 SGHRS and CDR2 YFSETQ. The V end was cut by 1 base, the J end by 0 bases, with 11 bases between. This clonotype was found many times. Its antigen is still unknown. Synthesis of cDNA was carried out by template-switch 5'RACE. The reaction used 10-nucleotide random UMIs. Each CDR3 protein gets one entry after TCRdb re-called the 5' RACE reads with MiXCR. The sample carries over 60,000 distinct CDR3 sequences, around 4.6% recorded once. The chain uses TRBV5-1 and TRBJ1-3; maybe TRBD1 (5 bases). The receptor's source is a woman aged 25-40 years with multiple sclerosis. Sequenced material: PBMCs. The CDR3 loop reads CASSLTGPNSGNTIYF. The DNA for the CDR3 is TGCGCCAGCAGCTTGACGGGACCGAACTCTGGAAACACCATATATTTT.